A selection of T cell receptor beta chains follows, all from one sample in a study of T cell changes during pregnancy in multiple sclerosis. The method was immunoSEQ multiplex PCR; TCRdb's version includes in-frame clones alone and lacks a portion of them. The table records about 40,000 clones, over 85% of them present only once. Sequencing was performed on CD4+ T cells from peripheral blood mononuclear cells, taken before pregnancy. The source is a female donor with multiple sclerosis, enrolled in a pregnancy study. Each CDR3 is given with its conserved first and last residue. The D gene is left open where the match is weak. The size field is filled for only some rows; it gives once, few, many or a size class.

TRBD1	15	TRBV5-1	NA	TRBJ1-1	TGCGCCAGCAGCTCACACAGGGGGTTGGACACTGAAGCTTTCTTT	CASSSHRGLDTEAFF
TRBD1	16	TRBV5-8	NA	TRBJ1-4	TGTGCCAGCAGCTCCGGGACAGGGGTCACTAATGAAAAACTGTTTTTT	CASSSGTGVTNEKLFF
TRBD2	16	TRBV18	NA	TRBJ2-3	TGTGCCAGCTCACCTACTGGCGGGGGTAACACAGATACGCAGTATTTT	CASSPTGGGNTDTQYF
TRBD2	16	TRBV19	NA	TRBJ2-1	TGTGCCAGTAGTAAGGGTAGCGGGGGTTTTTACAATGAGCAGTTCTTC	CASSKGSGGFYNEQFF
TRBD1	15	TRBV7-3	NA	TRBJ2-1	TGTGCCAGCAGCTTAGGGACAGGGGGACCCAATGAGCAGTTCTTC	CASSLGTGGPNEQFF
TRBD2	16	TRBV6-6	NA	TRBJ2-5	TGTGCCAGCAGGTCCGGACTAGCGGGGGGGCTGGAGACCCAGTACTTC	CASRSGLAGGLETQYF
TRBD1	14	TRBV7-3	NA	TRBJ1-1	TGTGCCAGCAGCATGACAGGGACGGACACTGAAGCTTTCTTT	CASSMTGTDTEAFF
NA	16	TRBV4-1	NA	TRBJ2-1	TGCGCCAGCAGCCAAGAGGCGGGTACCTTTCAGGCCGAGCAGTTCTTC	CASSQEAGTFQAEQFF
NA	15	TRBV5-1	NA	TRBJ2-7	TGCGCCAGCAGCTTTTTGCGGGACCCCTCCTACGAGCAGTACTTC	CASSFLRDPSYEQYF
NA	14	TRBV6-6	once	TRBJ1-2	TGTGCCAGCAGTTACTCGGAGAGTAACTATGGCTACACCTTC	CASSYSESNYGYTF
TRBD1	15	TRBV28	once	TRBJ1-4	TGTGCCAGCACTGATCAGGGGGCAACTAATGAAAAACTGTTTTTT	CASTDQGATNEKLFF
TRBD1	13	TRBV7-2	NA	TRBJ1-2	TGTGCCAGCAGCCAGGGACAGGTGCAAGGCTACACCTTC	CASSQGQVQGYTF
TRBD1	13	TRBV6-5	NA	TRBJ2-7	TGTGCCAGTGCCGGGACAGGGGGCTACGAGCAGTACTTC	CASAGTGGYEQYF
NA	17	TRBV11-2	NA	TRBJ1-3	TGTGCCAGCAGCTTAGCTGCCGGGACTAACTCTGGAAACACCATATATTTT	CASSLAAGTNSGNTIYF
TRBD2	15	TRBV5-5	NA	TRBJ2-4	TGTGCCAGCAGCTTGGCCGCGGGGGGCTGGAACATTCAGTACTTC	CASSLAAGGWNIQYF
NA	12	TRBV30	NA	TRBJ1-1	TGTGCCTGGAGTGTAAGCAGGGGTGAAGCTTTCTTT	CAWSVSRGEAFF
NA	14	TRBV7-3	NA	TRBJ2-7	TGTGCCAGCAGCCTCGACTCAAACGCCTACGAGCAGTACTTC	CASSLDSNAYEQYF
TRBD1	13	TRBV7-9	NA	TRBJ1-2	TGTGCCAGCAGCAGGCAGGGGGCAGGAGGCTACACCTTC	CASSRQGAGGYTF
TRBD1	14	TRBV2	NA	TRBJ1-2	TGTGCCAGCAGTTACACAGGGGCGGACTATGGCTACACCTTC	CASSYTGADYGYTF